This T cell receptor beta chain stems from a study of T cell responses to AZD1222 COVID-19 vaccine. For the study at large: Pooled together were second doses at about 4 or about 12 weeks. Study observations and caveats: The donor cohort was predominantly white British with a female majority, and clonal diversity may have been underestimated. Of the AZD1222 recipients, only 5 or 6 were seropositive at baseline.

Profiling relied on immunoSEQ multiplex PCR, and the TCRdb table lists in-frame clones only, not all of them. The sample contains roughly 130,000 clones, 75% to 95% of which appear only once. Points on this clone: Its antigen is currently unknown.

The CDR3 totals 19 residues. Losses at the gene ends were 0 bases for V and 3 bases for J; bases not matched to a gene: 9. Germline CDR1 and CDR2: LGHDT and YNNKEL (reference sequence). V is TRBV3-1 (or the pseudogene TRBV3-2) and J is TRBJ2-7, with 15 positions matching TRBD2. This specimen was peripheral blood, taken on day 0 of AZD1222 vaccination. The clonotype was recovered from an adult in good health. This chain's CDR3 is CASSQDRRGLAGGNYEQYF. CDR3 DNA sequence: TGTGCCAGCAGCCAAGATAGAAGAGGACTAGCGGGAGGGAACTACGAGCAGTACTTC.